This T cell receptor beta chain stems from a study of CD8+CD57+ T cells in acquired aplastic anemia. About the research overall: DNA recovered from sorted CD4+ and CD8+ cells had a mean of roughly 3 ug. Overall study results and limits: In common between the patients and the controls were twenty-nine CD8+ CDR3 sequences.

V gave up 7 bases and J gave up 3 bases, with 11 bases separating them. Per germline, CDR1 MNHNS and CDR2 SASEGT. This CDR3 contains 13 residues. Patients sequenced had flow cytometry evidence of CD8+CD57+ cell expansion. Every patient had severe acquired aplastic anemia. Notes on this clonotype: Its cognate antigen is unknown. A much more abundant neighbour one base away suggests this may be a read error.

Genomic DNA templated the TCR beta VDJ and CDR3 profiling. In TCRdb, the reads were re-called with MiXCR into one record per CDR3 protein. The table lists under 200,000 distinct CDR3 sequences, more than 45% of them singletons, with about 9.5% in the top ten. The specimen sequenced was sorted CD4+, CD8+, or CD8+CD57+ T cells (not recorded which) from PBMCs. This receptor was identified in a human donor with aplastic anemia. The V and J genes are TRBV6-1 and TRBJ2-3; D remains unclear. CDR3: CASIVQFTDTQYF. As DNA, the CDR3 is TGTGCCAGCATTGTTCAATTTACAGATACGCAGTATTTT.